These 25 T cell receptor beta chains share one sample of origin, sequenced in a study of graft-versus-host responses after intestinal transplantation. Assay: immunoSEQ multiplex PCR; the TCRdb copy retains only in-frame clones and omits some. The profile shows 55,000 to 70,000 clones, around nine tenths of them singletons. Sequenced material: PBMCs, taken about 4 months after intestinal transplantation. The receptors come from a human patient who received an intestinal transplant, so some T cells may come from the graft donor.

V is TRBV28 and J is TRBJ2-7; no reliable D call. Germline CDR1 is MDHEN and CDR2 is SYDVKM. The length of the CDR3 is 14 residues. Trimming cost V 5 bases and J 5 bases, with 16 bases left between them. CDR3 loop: CASSAVGRRDEQYF. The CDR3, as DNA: TGTGCCAGCAGTGCCGTAGGCCGCCGGGACGAGCAGTACTTC.

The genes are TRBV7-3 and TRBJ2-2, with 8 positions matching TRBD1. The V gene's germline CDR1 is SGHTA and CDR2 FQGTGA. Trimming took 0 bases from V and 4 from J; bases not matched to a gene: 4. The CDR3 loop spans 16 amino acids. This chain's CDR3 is CASSLTRRGRTGELFF. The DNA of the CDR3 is TGTGCCAGCAGCTTAACTCGCAGGGGGCGCACCGGGGAGCTGTTTTTT.

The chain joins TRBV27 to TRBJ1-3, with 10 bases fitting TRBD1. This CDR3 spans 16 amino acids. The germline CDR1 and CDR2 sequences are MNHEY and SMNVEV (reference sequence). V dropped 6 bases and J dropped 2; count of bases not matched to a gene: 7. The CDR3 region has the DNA TGTGCCAGCAGCCCGGGACAGGGGTGGCCTGGAAACACCATATATTTT. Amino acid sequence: CASSPGQGWPGNTIYF.

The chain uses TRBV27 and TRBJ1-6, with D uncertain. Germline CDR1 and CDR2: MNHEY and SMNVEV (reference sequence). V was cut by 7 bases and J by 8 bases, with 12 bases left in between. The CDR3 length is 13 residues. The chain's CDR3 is CASMRDIHSPLHF. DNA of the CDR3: TGTGCCAGCATGAGGGATATCCATTCACCCCTCCACTTT.

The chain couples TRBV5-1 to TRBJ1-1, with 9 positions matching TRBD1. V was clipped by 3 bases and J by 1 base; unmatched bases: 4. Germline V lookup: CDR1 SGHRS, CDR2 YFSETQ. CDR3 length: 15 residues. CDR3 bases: TGCGCCAGCAGCTGGGGGACAGGGAGGAACACTGAAGCTTTCTTT. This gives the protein CASSWGTGRNTEAFF.

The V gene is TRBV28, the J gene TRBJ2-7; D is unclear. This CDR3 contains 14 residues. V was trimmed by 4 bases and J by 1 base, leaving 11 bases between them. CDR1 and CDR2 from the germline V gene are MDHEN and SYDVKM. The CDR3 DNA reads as TGTGCCAGCAGTTCGGTGTTCAAGTCCTACGAGCAGTACTTC. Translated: CASSSVFKSYEQYF.

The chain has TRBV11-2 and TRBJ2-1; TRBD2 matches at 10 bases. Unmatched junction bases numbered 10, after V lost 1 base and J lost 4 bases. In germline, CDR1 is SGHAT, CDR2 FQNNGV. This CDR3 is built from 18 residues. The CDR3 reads CASSLGDLAGAGYNEQFF. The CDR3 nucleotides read TGTGCCAGCAGCTTAGGGGACCTAGCGGGAGCGGGGTACAATGAGCAGTTCTTC.

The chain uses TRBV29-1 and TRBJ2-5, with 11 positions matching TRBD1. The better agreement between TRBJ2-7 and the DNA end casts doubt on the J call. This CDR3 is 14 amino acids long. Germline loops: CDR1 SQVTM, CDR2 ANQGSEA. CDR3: CSVATGTGGFEQYF. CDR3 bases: TGCAGCGTCGCTACGGGGACAGGGGGTTTCGAGCAGTACTTC.

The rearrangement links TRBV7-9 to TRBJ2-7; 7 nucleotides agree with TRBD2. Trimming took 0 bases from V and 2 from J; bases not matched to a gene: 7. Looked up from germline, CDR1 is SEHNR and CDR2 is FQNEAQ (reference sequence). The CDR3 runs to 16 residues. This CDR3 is CASSLARGTTAYEQYF. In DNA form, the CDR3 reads TGTGCCAGCAGCTTAGCGCGGGGGACCACCGCCTACGAGCAGTACTTC.

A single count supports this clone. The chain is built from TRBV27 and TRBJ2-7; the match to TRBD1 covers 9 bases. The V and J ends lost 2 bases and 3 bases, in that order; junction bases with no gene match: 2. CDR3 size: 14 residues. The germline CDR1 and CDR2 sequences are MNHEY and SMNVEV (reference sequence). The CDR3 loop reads CASSLGTGFYEQYF. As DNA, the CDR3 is TGTGCCAGCAGTTTAGGGACAGGGTTCTACGAGCAGTACTTC.

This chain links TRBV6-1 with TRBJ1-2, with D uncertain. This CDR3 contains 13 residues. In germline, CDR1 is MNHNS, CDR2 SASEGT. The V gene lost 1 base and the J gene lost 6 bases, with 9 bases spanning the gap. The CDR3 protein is CASSEVPRNGYTF. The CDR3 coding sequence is TGTGCCAGCAGTGAAGTTCCAAGAAATGGCTACACCTTC.

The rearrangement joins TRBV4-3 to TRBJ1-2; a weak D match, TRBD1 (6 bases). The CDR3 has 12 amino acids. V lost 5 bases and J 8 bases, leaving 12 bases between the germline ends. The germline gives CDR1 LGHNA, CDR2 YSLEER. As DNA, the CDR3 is TGCGCCAGCAGCAAAGGGGGGTTGGGCTACACCTTC. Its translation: CASSKGGLGYTF.

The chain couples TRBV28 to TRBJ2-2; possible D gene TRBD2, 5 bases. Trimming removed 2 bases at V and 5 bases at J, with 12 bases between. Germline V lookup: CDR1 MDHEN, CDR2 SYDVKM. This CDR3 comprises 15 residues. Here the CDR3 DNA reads TGTGCCAGCAGTTTACCAGAGACGGGGACCGGGGAGCTGTTTTTT. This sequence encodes CASSLPETGTGELFF.

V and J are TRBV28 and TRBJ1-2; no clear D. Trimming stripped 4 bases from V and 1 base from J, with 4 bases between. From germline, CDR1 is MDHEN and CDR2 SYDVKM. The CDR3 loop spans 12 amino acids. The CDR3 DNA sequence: TGTGCCAGCAGTTGGGTTAACTATGGCTACACCTTC. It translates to CASSWVNYGYTF.

CDR3 coding DNA: TGCGCCAGCCGACTTCCCGCAAGTAATTCACCCCTCCACTTT. Protein sequence: CASRLPASNSPLHF. V is TRBV5-1 and J is TRBJ1-6; D is unresolved. This CDR3 is 14 amino acids long. The V and J ends lost 7 bases and 6 bases respectively, with 14 bases between them. Germline V gene sequence: CDR1 SGHRS, CDR2 YFSETQ.

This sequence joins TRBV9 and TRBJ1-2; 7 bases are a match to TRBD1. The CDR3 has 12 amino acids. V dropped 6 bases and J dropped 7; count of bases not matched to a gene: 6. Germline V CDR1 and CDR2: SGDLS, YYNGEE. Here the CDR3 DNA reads TGTGCCAGCACCCTACAGGGGCCTGGCTACACCTTC. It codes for CASTLQGPGYTF.

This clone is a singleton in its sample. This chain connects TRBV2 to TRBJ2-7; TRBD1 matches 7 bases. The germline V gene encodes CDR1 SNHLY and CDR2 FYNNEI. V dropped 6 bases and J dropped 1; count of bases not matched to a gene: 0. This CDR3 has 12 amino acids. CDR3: CASRDRSYEQYF. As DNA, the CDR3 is TGTGCCAGCAGGGACAGGTCCTACGAGCAGTACTTC.

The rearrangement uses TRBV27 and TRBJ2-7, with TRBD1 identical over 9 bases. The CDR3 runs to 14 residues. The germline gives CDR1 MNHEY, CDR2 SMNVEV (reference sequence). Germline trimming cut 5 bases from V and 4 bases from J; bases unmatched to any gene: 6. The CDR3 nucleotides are TGTGCCAGCAGTCCGCGGGACAGGGCGTACGAGCAGTACTTC. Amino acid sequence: CASSPRDRAYEQYF.

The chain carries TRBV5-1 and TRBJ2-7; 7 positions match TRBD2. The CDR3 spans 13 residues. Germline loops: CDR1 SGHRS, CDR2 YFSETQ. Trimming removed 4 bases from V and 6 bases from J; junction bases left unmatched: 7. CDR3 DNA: TGCGCCAGCAGCCAAAGGACTAGTCTCGAGCAGTACTTC. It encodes CASSQRTSLEQYF.

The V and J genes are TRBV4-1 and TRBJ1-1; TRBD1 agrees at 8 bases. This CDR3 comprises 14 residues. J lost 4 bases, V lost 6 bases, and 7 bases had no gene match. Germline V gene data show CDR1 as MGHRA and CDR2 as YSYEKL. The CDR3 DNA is TGCGCCAGCAGTCAACAGGGGGGGAGCACTGAAGCTTTCTTT. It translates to CASSQQGGSTEAFF.

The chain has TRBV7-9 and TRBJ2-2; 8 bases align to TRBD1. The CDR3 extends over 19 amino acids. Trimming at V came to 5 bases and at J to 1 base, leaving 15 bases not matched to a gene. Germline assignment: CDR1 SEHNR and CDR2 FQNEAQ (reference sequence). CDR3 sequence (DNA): TGTGCCAGCAGCCCTTTGGCAGGGGGCATCGGTGGGAACACCGGGGAGCTGTTTTTT. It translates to CASSPLAGGIGGNTGELFF.

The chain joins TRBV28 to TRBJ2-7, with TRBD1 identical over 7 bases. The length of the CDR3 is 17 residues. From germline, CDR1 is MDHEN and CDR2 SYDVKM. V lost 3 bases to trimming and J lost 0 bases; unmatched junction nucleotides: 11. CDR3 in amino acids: CASSFPRRTGLSYEQYF. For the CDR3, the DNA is TGTGCCAGCAGTTTCCCACGGAGGACAGGTCTCTCCTACGAGCAGTACTTC.

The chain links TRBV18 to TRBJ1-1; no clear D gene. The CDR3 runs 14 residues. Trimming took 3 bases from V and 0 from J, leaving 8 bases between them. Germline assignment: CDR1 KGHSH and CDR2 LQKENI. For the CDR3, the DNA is TGTGCCAGCTCACCTGCCAGAATGAACACTGAAGCTTTCTTT. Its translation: CASSPARMNTEAFF.

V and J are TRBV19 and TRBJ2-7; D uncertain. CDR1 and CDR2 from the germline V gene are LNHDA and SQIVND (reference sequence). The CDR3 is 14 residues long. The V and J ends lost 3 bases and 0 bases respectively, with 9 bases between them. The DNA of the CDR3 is TGTGCCAGTAGTATTGGGTGGGGCTCCTACGAGCAGTACTTC. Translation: CASSIGWGSYEQYF.

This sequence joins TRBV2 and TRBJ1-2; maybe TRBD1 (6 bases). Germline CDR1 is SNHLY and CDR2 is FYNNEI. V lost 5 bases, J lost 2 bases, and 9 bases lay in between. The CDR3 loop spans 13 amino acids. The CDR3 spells CASSLTGNYGYTF. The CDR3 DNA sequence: TGTGCCAGCAGTTTGACAGGAAACTATGGCTACACCTTC.